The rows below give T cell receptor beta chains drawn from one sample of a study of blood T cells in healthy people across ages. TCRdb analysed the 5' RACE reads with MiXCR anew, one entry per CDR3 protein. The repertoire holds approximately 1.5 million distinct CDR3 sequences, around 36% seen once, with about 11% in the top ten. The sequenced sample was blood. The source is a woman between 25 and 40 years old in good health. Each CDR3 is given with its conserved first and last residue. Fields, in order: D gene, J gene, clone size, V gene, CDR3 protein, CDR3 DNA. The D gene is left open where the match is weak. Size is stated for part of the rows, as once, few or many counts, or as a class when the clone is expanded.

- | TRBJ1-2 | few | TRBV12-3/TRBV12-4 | CASSLIGGYGYTF | TGTGCCAGCAGTTTGATTGGCGGCTATGGCTACACCTTC
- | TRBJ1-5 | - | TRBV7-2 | CASSDRGGGQNQPQHF | TGTGCCAGCAGCGACAGAGGAGGCGGTCAGAATCAGCCCCAGCATTTT
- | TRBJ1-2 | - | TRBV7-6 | CASSPQGLGGYTF | TGTGCCAGCAGCCCCCAGGGACTTGGAGGCTACACCTTC
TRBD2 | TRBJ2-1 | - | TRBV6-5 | CASSNPGGGSGRAGTYNEQFF | TGTGCCAGCAGTAACCCAGGTGGGGGTAGCGGGAGGGCCGGGACCTACAATGAGCAGTTCTTC
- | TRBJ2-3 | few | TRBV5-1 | CASSLDPGTSTDTQYF | TGCGCCAGCAGCTTGGATCCCGGGACCTCCACAGATACGCAGTATTTT
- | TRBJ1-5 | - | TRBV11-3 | CASSSSVGGGNQPQHF | TGTGCCAGCAGTAGCAGCGTGGGGGGTGGCAATCAGCCCCAGCATTTT
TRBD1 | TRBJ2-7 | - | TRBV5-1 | CASSPPTGPAYEQYF | TGCGCCAGCAGCCCCCCGACAGGGCCAGCCTACGAGCAGTACTTC
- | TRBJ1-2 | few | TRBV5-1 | CASTLERGGGYTF | TGCGCCAGCACCCTAGAGAGGGGAGGAGGCTACACCTTC
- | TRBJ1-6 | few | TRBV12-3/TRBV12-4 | CASSPQSSNNSPLHF | TGTGCCAGCAGTCCCCAAAGTAGTAACAATTCACCCCTCCACTTT
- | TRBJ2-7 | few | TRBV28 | CASSFGEFGTPYEQYF | TGTGCCAGCAGTTTCGGCGAATTTGGGACCCCCTACGAGCAGTACTTC
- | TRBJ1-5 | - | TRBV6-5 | CASSNFGVLCLGRDQPQHF | TGTGCCAGCAGTAACTTCGGGGTACTTTGCTTAGGGAGGGATCAGCCCCAGCATTTT
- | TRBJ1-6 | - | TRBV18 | CASSREVNSPLHF | TGTGCCAGCTCTAGGGAAGTCAATTCACCCCTCCACTTT
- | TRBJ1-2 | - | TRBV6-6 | CASSFDPASGNYGYTF | TGTGCCAGCAGTTTTGACCCAGCTAGTGGTAACTATGGCTACACCTTC
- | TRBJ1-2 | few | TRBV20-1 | CSARESGYGYTF | TGCAGTGCTAGAGAGTCAGGATATGGCTACACCTTC
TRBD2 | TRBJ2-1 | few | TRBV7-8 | CASSLRTSSGNEQFF | TGTGCCAGCAGCTTAAGGACTAGCTCGGGCAATGAGCAGTTCTTC
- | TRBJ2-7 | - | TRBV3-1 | CASDKTDEAMIYSGCEQYF | TGTGCCAGCGATAAAACTGACGAAGCCATGATATATTCAGGTTGCGAGCAGTACTTC
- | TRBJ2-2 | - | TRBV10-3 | CALMPALNTGELFF | TGTGCCCTCATGCCAGCATTGAACACCGGGGAGCTGTTTTTT
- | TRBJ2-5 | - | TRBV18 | CASSPPLLSKETQYF | TGTGCCAGCTCACCACCTCTCCTCTCCAAAGAGACCCAGTACTTC
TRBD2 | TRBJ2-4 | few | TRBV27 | CASSPAAGGYHEQYF | TGTGCCAGCAGTCCAGCGGCGGGAGGGTATCATGAGCAGTACTTC
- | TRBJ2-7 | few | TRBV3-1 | CASSQEAGFGEQYF | TGTGCCAGCAGCCAAGAGGCCGGGTTCGGGGAGCAGTACTTC
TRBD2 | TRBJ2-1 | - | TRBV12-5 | CASGTSGEAYNEQFF | TGTGCTAGTGGTACTAGCGGGGAGGCCTACAATGAGCAGTTCTTC
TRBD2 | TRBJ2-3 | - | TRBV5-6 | CASSLGPLGRSTDTQYF | TGTGCCAGCAGCTTGGGACCCCTCGGGAGGAGCACAGATACGCAGTATTTT
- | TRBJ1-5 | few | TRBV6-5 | CASSYSGVGNQPQHF | TGTGCCAGCAGTTACTCAGGAGTAGGAAATCAGCCCCAGCATTTT
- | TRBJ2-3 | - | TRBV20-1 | CSAKPTGTASKGTQYF | TGCAGTGCTAAGCCAACGGGGACGGCTAGCAAAGGTACGCAGTATTTT
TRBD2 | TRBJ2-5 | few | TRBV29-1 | CSVDLSAGGLGETQYF | TGCAGCGTTGATTTATCTGCGGGGGGGCTAGGAGAGACCCAGTACTTC
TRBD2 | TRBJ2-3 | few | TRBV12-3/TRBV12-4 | CASSDSGASGGAGTDTQYF | TGTGCCAGCAGTGATTCCGGGGCTAGCGGGGGGGCTGGCACAGATACGCAGTATTTT
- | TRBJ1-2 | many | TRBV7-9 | CASSDVNYGYTF | TGTGCCAGCAGCGACGTTAACTATGGCTACACCTTC
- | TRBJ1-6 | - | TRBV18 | CASSPPRGVAKNSPLHF | TGTGCCAGCTCACCACCGAGGGGGGTAGCCAAGAATTCACCCCTCCACTTT
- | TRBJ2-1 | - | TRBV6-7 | CASSRRQVEDEQFF | TGTGCCAGCAGTCGCCGACAGGTCGAGGATGAGCAGTTCTTC
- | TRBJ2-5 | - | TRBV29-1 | CSVEVTTSGTQYF | TGCAGCGTTGAAGTGACTACCTCCGGGACCCAGTACTTC
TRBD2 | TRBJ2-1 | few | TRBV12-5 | CASGFYSTSGRYNEQFF | TGTGCTAGTGGTTTCTACTCGACTAGCGGGAGATACAATGAGCAGTTCTTC
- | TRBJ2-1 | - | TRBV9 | CASSPQGLVYNEQFF | TGTGCCAGCAGCCCTCAGGGGCTAGTGTACAATGAGCAGTTCTTC
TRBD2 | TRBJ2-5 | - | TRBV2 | CASRGSGGPRETQYF | TGTGCCAGCAGGGGTAGCGGGGGACCTCGGGAGACCCAGTACTTC
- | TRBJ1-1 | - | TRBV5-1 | CASSLGQHPQNTEAFF | TGCGCCAGCAGCTTGGGACAGCACCCCCAGAACACTGAAGCTTTCTTT
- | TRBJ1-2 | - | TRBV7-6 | CASSWIGVYSPVKLFGRFNYGYTF | TGTGCCAGCAGCTGGATCGGGGTTTATTCACCTGTTAAGTTATTCGGCAGATTTAACTATGGCTACACCTTC
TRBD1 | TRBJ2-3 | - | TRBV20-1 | CSARVATGGTDTQYF | TGCAGTGCTAGAGTGGCCACAGGGGGCACAGATACGCAGTATTTT
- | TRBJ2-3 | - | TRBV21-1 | CASSNDQSKKSGNTDTQYF | TGTGCCAGCAGCAATGACCAAAGTAAGAAAAGCGGAAACACAGATACGCAGTATTTT
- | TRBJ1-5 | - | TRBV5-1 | CVSSLGPLLGNQPQHF | TGCGTCAGCAGCTTGGGCCCCCTACTAGGCAATCAGCCCCAGCATTTT
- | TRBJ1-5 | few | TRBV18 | CASSPRGAGNQPQHF | TGTGCCAGCTCACCGCGCGGGGCGGGCAATCAGCCCCAGCATTTT
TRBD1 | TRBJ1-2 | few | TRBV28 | CASSGLTGGRGGYTF | TGTGCCAGCAGTGGCCTCACAGGGGGCAGGGGTGGCTACACCTTC
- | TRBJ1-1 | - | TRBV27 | CASSLYQGMNTEAFF | TGTGCCAGTAGTTTGTATCAGGGGATGAACACTGAAGCTTTCTTT
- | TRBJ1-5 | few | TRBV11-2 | CASSLEGDYSNQPQHF | TGTGCCAGCAGCTTAGAAGGAGATTATAGCAATCAGCCCCAGCATTTT
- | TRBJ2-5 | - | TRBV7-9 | CASSSKGGTSETQYF | TGTGCCAGCAGCTCTAAGGGGGGCACTAGCGAGACCCAGTACTTC
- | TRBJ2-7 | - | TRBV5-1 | CASSSGNSQDYEQYF | TGCGCCAGCAGCTCCGGGAACTCACAAGACTACGAGCAGTACTTC
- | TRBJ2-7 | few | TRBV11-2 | CASSLALSGTDISYEQYF | TGTGCCAGCAGCTTAGCGCTTTCCGGGACTGATATATCCTACGAGCAGTACTTC
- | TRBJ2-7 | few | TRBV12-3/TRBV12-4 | CASSAGTEAIYEQYF | TGTGCCAGCAGCGCCGGGACTGAAGCCATCTACGAGCAGTACTTC
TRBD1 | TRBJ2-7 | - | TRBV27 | CASGTGDHEQYF | TGTGCCAGCGGGACAGGGGACCACGAGCAGTACTTC
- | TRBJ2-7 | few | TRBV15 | CATSRAGGQPYEQYF | TGTGCCACCAGCAGGGCAGGGGGGCAGCCCTACGAGCAGTACTTC
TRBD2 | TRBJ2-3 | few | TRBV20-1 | CSARMAGDSTDTQYF | TGCAGTGCTAGAATGGCGGGGGACAGCACAGATACGCAGTATTTT
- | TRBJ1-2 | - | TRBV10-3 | CAISEWRAGYGYTF | TGTGCCATCAGTGAGTGGCGTGCGGGGTATGGCTACACCTTC
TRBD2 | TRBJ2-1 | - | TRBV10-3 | CAISAGTSGSNEQFF | TGTGCCATCAGTGCCGGGACTAGCGGGAGTAATGAGCAGTTCTTC
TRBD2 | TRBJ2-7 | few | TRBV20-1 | CSARGGTGSGEQYF | TGCAGTGCTAGGGGGGGGACGGGGTCGGGTGAGCAGTACTTC
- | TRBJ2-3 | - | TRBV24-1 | CTTSEDVGQGSVATDTQYF | TGTACCACCAGTGAAGACGTTGGTCAGGGGTCAGTTGCGACAGATACGCAGTATTTT